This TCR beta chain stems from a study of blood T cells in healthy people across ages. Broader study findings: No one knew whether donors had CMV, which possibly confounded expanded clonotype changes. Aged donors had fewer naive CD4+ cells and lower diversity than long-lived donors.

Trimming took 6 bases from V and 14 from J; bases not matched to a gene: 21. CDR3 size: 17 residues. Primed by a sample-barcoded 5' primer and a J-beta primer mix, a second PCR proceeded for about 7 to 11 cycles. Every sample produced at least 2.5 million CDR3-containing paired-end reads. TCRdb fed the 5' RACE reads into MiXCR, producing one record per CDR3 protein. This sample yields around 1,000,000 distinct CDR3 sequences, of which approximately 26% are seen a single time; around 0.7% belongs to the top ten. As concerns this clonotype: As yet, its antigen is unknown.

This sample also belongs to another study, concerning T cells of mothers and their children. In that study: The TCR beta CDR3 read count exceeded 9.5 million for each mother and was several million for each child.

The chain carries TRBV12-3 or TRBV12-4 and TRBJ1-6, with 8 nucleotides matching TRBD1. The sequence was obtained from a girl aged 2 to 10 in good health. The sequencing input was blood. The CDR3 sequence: CASRTPGQGIRPGALHF. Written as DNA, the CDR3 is TGTGCCAGCAGAACCCCTGGACAGGGTATCAGGCCGGGGGCCCTCCACTTT.